A single sample gave rise to the 3 T cell receptor beta chains below, sequenced in a study of blood T cell repertoires in COVID-19 (dated by TCRdb to 2018 to 2021). Library construction relied on the immunoSEQ multiplex PCR assay. TCRdb mirrors the immuneACCESS table, restricted to in-frame sequences. Some clones are absent from its copies; in checked studies, under half trace to an unresolved V gene, and the reason for the others is unknown. The sample table shows tens of thousands of clones, and around 65% are seen once. Around 9.4% of the sample is held by the ten biggest clonotypes. The specimen was peripheral blood. The origin of the receptors is a woman between 65 and 79 years old with acute or convalescent COVID-19.

The chain carries TRBV7-2 and TRBJ2-1; 10 bases agree with TRBD1. V dropped 5 bases and J dropped 4; count of bases not matched to a gene: 5. Germline V lookup: CDR1 SGHTA, CDR2 FQGNSA. CDR3 length: 15 residues. CDR3 coding DNA: TGTGCCAGCAGCAAACCGGGACAGGGGTACAATGAGCAGTTCTTC. Its protein product is CASSKPGQGYNEQFF.

The chain has TRBV5-4 and TRBJ2-3; no reliable D call. Trimming stripped 0 bases from V and 0 bases from J, with 20 bases between. This CDR3 comprises 19 residues. Germline V gives CDR1 SGHNT, CDR2 YYREEE (reference sequence). This CDR3 reads CASSLAKSGTLTSTDTQYF. The CDR3 bases are TGTGCCAGCAGCTTGGCCAAGTCAGGTACCCTCACTAGCACAGATACGCAGTATTTT.

The chain has TRBV11-1 and TRBJ2-3; 11 bases are shared with TRBD2. CDR1 is SGHAT and CDR2 is FQDESV in the germline V gene (reference sequence). V gave up 1 base and J gave up 8 bases; unmatched junction bases: 8. The CDR3 extends over 16 amino acids. CDR3 in amino acids: CASSLVAGGPGITQYF. CDR3 coding DNA: TGTGCCAGCAGCTTAGTAGCGGGGGGGCCAGGTATTACGCAGTATTTT.